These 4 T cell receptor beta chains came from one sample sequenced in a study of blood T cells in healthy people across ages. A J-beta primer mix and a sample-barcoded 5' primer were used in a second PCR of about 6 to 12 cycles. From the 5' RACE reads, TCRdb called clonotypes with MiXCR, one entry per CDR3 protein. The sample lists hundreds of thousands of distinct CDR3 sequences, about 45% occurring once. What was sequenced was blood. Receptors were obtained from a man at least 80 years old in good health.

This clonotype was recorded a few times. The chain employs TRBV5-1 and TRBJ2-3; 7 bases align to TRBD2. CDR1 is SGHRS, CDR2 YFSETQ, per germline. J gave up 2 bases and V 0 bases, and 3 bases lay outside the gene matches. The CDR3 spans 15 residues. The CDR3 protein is CASSLEGGNTDTQYF. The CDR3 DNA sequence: TGCGCCAGCAGCTTGGAGGGAGGGAACACAGATACGCAGTATTTT.

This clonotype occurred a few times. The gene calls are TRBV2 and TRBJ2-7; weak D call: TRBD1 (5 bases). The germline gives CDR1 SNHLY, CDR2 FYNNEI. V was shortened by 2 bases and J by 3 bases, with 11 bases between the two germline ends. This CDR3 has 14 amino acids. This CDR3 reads CASSETGSVYEQYF. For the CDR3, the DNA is TGTGCCAGCAGTGAAACAGGTTCAGTCTACGAGCAGTACTTC.

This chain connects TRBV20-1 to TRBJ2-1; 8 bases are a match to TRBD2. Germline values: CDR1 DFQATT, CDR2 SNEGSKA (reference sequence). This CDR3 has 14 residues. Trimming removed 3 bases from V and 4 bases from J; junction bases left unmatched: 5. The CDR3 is CSARISGIYNEQFF. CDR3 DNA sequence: TGCAGTGCTAGGATTAGCGGGATTTACAATGAGCAGTTCTTC.

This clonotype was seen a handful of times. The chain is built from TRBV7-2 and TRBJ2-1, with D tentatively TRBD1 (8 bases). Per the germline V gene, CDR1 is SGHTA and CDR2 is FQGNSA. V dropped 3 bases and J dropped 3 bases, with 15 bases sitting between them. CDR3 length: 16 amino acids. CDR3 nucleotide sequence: TGTGCCAGCAGCTTGGCAACAGGGGGGGGCTACAATGAGCAGTTCTTC. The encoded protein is CASSLATGGGYNEQFF.